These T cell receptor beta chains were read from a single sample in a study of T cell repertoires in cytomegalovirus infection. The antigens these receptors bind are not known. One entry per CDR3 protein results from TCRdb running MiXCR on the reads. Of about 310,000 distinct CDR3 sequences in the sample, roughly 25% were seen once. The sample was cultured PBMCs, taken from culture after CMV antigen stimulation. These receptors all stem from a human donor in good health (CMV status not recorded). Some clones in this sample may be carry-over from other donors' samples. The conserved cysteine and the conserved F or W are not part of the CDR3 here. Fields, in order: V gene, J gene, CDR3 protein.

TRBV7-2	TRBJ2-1	ASSSDFREEQF
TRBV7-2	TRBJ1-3	ASSFHRDRVGNTIY
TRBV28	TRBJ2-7	ASSPLGGGISEQY
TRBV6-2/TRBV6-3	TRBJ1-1	ASSYSNKVGLRGTEAF
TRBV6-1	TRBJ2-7	ASSPLLFGLLVEQY
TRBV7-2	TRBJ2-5	ASSGVYRGETQY
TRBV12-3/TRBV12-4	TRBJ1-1	ASSFRALGTADTEAF
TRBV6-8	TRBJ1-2	ASSANSGDRGYT
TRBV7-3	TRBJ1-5	ASSHDRNQPQH
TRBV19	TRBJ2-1	ASSDLSGDNYNEQF
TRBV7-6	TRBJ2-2	ASSSGQGPNTGELF
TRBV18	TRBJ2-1	ASSPRQLAGGPSFGEQF
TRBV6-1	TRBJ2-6	ASSMESSGANVLT
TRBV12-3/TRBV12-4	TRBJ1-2	ASSSQGRIPGRGYT
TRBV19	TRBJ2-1	ASSIVGQSSYNEQF
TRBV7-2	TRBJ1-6	ASSPRQTGNNSPLH
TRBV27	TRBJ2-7	ASSLGGNGEQY
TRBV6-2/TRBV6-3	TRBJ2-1	ASNPFGEGGYNEQF
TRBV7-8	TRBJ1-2	ASSRSTGGYGYT
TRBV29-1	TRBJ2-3	SVEATATVTDTQY
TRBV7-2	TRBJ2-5	ASSYLSRLGTQY
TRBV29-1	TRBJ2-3	SVGVSSGTDTQY
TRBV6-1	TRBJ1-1	ASSDPGAAYFEAF
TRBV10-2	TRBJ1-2	ASSEGQGANGYT
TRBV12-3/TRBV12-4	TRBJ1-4	ASRNGGGFSNEKLF
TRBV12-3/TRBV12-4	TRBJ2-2	AVVGRPNTGELF
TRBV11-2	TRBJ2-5	ASSARPGPQETQY
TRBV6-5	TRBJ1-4	ASSSPPDEKLF
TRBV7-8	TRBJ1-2	ASSLVGGWGYGYT
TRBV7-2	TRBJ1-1	ASSLRGGGLNTEAF
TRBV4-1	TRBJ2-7	ASSQDGREGLDEQY
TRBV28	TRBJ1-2	ASREDRNYGYT
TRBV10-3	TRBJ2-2	AISEFLPGELF
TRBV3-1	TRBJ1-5	ASSQATGASPQH
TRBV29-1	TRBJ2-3	SVTLADKALTDTQY
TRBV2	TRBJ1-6	ASRMDRDSNNSPLH
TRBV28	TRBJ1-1	ASSASLQDDTEAF
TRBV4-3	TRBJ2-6	ASSQSGSGSGANVLT
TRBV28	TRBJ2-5	ASSLNLFGGQETQY
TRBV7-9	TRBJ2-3	ASSLGLAATDTQY
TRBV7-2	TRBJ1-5	ASSFKGTDNQPQH
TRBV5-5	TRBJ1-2	ASSAPWTGEQVGYT
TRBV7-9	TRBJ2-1	ASSPRGDSYNEQF
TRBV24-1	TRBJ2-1	ATSEPPGLAGGSSYNEQF
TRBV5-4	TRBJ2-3	ASSLPTSGTSTDTQY
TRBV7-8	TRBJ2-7	ASSSDRSSYEQY
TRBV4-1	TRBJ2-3	ASSPGDYIHLRDTQY
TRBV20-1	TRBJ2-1	SASGAPPWSNEQF
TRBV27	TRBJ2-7	ASRGPTGQSYEQY
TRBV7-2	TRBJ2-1	ASSLTRERENEQF
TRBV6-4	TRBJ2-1	ASSDSSSGSNEQF
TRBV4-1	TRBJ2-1	ASSRVGLAGADEQF
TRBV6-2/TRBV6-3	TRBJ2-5	ASSYSPVDTVHRETQY
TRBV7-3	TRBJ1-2	ASSPGTAVGGYT
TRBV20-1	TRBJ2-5	SARDLATVETQY